This T cell receptor (beta chain) stems from a study of T cells in Graves' hyperthyroidism and ophthalmopathy. Findings and limits, study-wide: Among thyroid clonotypes expanded above 0.001, most also appeared in blood. Median prediction lead before ophthalmopathy onset was around 6.9 months with the model.

RNA transcripts served as the template for amplifying TCR beta CDR3 regions. First-round RT-PCR targeting the TCR CDR3 was performed with the HTBI primer set. A single record per CDR3 protein comes from TCRdb applying MiXCR to the multiplex PCR reads. This repertoire shows approximately 500,000 distinct CDR3 sequences, about half found once; its top ten account for around 7.7%. Graves' hyperthyroidism was deemed stable given no ophthalmopathy progression within 18 months. Patients aged 18 to 65 with hyperthyroidism were newly diagnosed, with duration under 2 months. V was clipped by 0 bases and J by 3 bases, with 15 bases between them. Germline V gene sequence: CDR1 LGHDT, CDR2 YNNKEL (reference sequence). The CDR3 runs to 16 residues. This clonotype was seen at least ten times. The antigen remains undetermined.

This rearrangement joins TRBV3-1 to TRBJ2-7; possible D gene TRBD2, 6 bases. Sequencing input: peripheral blood or thyroid tissue (not recorded which). The receptor's source is a woman between 18 and 29 years old with Graves' hyperthyroidism. The CDR3 DNA is TGTGCCAGCAGCCAAGATAGTGGCGGGGAACACTACGAGCAGTACTTC. Amino acids: CASSQDSGGEHYEQYF.